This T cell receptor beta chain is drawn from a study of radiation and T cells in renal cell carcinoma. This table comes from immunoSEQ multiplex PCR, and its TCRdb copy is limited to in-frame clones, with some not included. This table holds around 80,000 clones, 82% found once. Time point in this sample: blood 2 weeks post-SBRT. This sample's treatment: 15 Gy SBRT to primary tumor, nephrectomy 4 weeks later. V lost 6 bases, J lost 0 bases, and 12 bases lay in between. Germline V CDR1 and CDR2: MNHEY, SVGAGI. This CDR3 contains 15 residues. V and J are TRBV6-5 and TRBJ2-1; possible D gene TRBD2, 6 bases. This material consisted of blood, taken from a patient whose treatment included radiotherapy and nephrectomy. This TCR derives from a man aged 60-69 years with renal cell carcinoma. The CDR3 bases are TGTGCCAGCAGCTACGGAGGGAGCTCCTACAATGAGCAGTTCTTC. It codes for CASSYGGSSYNEQFF.